This TCR beta chain was documented in a study of T cell repertoires in ileal Crohn's disease. Study in general: Postoperative therapy was given to about half: about a dozen thiopurines, about 20 anti-TNF agents.

Germline assignment: CDR1 SGHRS and CDR2 YFSETQ. The V end lost 4 bases, the J end lost 3 bases, and 12 bases lay between the germline ends. The CDR3 is 14 amino acids. Time point: neoterminal ileum biopsy at postoperative endoscopy, about 6 months after surgery. Sequencing used immunoSEQ multiplex PCR; TCRdb keeps in-frame clones, though not all of them. The table lists around 4,000 clones, 85% of them singletons, with roughly 14% in the top ten. The chain combines TRBV5-1 with TRBJ2-3; possible D gene TRBD2, 6 bases. The sequencing input was ileal tissue. This clonotype originated in an adult with Crohn's disease. CDR3 bases: TGCGCCAGCAGCGTCGGGACTCCTACAGATACGCAGTATTTT. This translates into CASSVGTPTDTQYF.